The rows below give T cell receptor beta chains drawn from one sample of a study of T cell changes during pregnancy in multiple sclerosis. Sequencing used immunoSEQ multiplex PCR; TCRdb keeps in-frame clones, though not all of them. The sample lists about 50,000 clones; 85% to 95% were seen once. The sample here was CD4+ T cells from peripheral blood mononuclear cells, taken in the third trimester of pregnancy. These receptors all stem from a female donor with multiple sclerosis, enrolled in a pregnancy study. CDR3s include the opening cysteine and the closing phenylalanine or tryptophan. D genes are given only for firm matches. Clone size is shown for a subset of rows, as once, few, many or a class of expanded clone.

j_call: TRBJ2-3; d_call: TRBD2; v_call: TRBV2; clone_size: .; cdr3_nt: TGTGCCAGCAGGCCTAGCGGGTGGGATACGCAGTATTTT; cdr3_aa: CASRPSGWDTQYF
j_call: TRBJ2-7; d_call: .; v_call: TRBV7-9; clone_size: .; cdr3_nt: TGTGCCAGCAGCTTAGAACCCCCTGGGACGCGGGGCCCCGAGCAGTACTTC; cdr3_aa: CASSLEPPGTRGPEQYF
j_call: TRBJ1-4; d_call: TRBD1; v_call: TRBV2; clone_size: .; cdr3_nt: TGTGCCAGCAGTCCGGACAGGGGGCAAACCGTGGGAAAACTGTTTTTT; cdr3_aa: CASSPDRGQTVGKLFF
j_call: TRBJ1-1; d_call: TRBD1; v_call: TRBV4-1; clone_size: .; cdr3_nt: TGCGCCAGCAGCCAAGATCCAACAGGGGTCGGCACTGAAGCTTTCTTT; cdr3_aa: CASSQDPTGVGTEAFF
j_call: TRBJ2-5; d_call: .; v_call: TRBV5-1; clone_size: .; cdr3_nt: TGCGCCAGCAGCTTGAATGGAGCCCAAGAGACCCAGTACTTC; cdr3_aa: CASSLNGAQETQYF
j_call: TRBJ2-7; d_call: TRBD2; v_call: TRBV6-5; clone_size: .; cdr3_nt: TGTGCCAGCAGTCTCCGGGGGGGGATTTGGCAGTACTTC; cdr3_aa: CASSLRGGIWQYF
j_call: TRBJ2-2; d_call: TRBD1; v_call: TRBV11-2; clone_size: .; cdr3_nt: TGTGCCAGCAGCCCGTCTTGGACAGGGGGGAACACCGGGGAGCTGTTTTTT; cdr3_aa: CASSPSWTGGNTGELFF
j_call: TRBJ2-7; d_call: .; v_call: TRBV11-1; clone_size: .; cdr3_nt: TGTGCCAGCAGCTTAGGACTCAACTACGAGCAGTACTTC; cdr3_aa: CASSLGLNYEQYF
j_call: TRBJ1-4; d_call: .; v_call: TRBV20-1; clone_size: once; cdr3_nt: TGCAGTGCTAGACGTGAAAAACTGTTTTTT; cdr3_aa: CSARREKLFF
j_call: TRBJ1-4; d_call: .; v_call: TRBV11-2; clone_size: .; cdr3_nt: TGTGCCAGCAGCTTCGGGTTAGGCGTTGAAAAACTGTTTTTT; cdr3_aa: CASSFGLGVEKLFF
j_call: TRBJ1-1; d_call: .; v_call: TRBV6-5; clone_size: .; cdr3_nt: TGTGCCAGCAGTCCGGGCGGGTTGACTGAAGCTTTCTTT; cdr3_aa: CASSPGGLTEAFF
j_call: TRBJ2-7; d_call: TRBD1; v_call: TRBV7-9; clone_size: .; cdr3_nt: TGTGCCAGTGACCGGGACAGGCTTAACTTGAAGCAGTACTTC; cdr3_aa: CASDRDRLNLKQYF
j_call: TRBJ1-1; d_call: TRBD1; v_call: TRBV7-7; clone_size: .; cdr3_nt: TGTGCCAGCAGCTCCCTAACAGGGGTTGACACTGAAGCTTTCTTT; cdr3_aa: CASSSLTGVDTEAFF
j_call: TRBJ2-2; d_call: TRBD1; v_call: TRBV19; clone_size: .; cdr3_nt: TGTGCCAGTAGTTGGACAGGGCCTAACACCGGGGAGCTGTTTTTT; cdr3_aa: CASSWTGPNTGELFF
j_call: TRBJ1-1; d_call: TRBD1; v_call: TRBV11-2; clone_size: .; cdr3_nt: TGTGCCAGCAGCTTAGCAGGGGGCACTGAAGCTTTCTTT; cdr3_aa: CASSLAGGTEAFF
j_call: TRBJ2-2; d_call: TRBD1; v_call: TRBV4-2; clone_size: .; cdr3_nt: TGTGCCAGCAGCCAAGAACCGACAGGGGGGACCGGGGAGCTGTTTTTT; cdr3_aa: CASSQEPTGGTGELFF
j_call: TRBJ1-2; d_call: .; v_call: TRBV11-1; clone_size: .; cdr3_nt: TGTGCCAGCAGCTTAGGCGGGCCGGACCCTAACTATGGCTACACCTTC; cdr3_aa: CASSLGGPDPNYGYTF
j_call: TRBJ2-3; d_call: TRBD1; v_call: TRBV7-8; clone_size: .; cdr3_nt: TGTGCCAGCAGCTTCGGACAGGGTAGCACAGATACGCAGTATTTT; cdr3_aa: CASSFGQGSTDTQYF
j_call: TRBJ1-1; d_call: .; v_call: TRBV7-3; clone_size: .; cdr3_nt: TGTGCCAGCAGTCTAGACAGGTTAAACACTGAAGCTTTCTTT; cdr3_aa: CASSLDRLNTEAFF
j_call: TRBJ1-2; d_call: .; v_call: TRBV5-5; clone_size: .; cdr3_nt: TGTGCCAGCAGAGTACCCGGGGGGTTCGGGGGCTACACCTTC; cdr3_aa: CASRVPGGFGGYTF
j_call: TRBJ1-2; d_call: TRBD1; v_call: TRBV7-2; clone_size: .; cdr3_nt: TGTGCCAGCAGCCCGGACAGGGGGCTGGATGGCTACACCTTC; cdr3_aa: CASSPDRGLDGYTF
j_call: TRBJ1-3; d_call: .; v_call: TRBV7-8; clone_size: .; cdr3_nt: TGTGCCAGCAGCTTAGAGGGAGGAAGAAACACCATATATTTT; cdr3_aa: CASSLEGGRNTIYF
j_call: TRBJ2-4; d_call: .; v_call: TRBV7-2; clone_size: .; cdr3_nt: TGTGCCAGCAGCTTAGGCCAGAAAAACATTCAGTACTTC; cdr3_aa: CASSLGQKNIQYF
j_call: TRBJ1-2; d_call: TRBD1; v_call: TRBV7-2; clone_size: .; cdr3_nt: TGTGCCAGCAGCTTAGGGGGACAGACCTATGGCTACACCTTC; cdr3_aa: CASSLGGQTYGYTF
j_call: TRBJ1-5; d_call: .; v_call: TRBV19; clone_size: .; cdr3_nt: TGTGCCAGTAGTATAGGGCTCAGGGGTATTCAGCCCCAGCATTTT; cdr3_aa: CASSIGLRGIQPQHF
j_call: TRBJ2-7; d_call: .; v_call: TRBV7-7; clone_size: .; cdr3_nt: TGTGCCAGCAGCTTAGACCCTACCTACGAGCAGTACTTC; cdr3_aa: CASSLDPTYEQYF
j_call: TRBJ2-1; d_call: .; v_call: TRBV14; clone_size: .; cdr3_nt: TGTGCCAGCAGCCCCCTTTTGAATGAGCAGTTCTTC; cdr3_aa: CASSPLLNEQFF
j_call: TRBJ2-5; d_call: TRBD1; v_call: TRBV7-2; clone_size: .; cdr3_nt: TGTGCCAGCAGCCGACAGGGGATGGAAGAGACCCAGTACTTC; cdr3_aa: CASSRQGMEETQYF
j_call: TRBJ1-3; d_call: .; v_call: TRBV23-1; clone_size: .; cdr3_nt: TGCGCCAGCAGCCCCCCCGTATCTGGAAACACCATATATTTT; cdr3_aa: CASSPPVSGNTIYF